The sample holds many counts of the clone carrying this T cell receptor beta chain. As yet, its antigen is unknown. These data belong to a study of early T cells in non-severe SARS-CoV-2 infection. Whole-study context: Sequencing of unsorted whole blood was done on bulk RNA, leaving chains unpaired. Findings of the study overall: VDJdb-based matching was biased toward anti-spike CD8 responses and missed private and CD4 specificities.

Germline CDR1 MNHEY, CDR2 SVGEGT. The length of the CDR3 is 15 residues. Losses at the gene ends were 6 bases for V and 7 bases for J; bases not matched to a gene: 4. Individual cDNA molecules carried attached unique molecular identifiers. In TCRdb, the 5' RACE reads were re-called with MiXCR into one record per CDR3 protein. Of roughly 69,000 distinct CDR3 sequences listed, approximately 11% are singletons. The chain links TRBV6-2 or TRBV6-3 to TRBJ2-1; 15 bases match TRBD2. The specimen was whole blood, collected at baseline. The TCR sequence derives from an adult who was a healthcare worker with PCR-confirmed SARS-CoV-2 infection or an uninfected control (not recorded which). This CDR3 is CASSSGTSGRNEQFF. The CDR3 DNA sequence: TGTGCCAGCAGCTCCGGGACTAGCGGGAGGAATGAGCAGTTCTTC.